The rows below give T cell receptor beta chains drawn from one sample of a study of blood T cell repertoires in COVID-19. TCRdb's table, derived via immunoSEQ multiplex PCR, lists solely in-frame clones and lacks some. The table has 190,000 or so clones, about 87% seen once; the top ten hold around 2.7%. Source material: peripheral blood. The receptors were sampled from a man aged 35 to 55 with active or convalescent COVID-19. The CDR3 runs from the conserved cysteine through the conserved F or W. Each record gives: V gene, J gene, D gene, clone size, CDR3 protein, CDR3 DNA. The D gene is left open where the match is weak. Clone size is given for some rows only: seen once, a few or many times, or a class if the clone is expanded.

>TRBV19|TRBJ2-7|TRBD1|.
CASSIDLTTGEEDEQYF
TGTGCCAGTAGTATAGATCTAACAACAGGGGAAGAGGACGAGCAGTACTTC
>TRBV18|TRBJ1-5|.|.
CASSPQGGQRQPQHF
TGTGCCAGCTCACCCCAGGGAGGGCAGAGGCAGCCCCAGCATTTT
>TRBV30|TRBJ1-4|TRBD1|once
CAWSFGTGGEKLFF
TGTGCCTGGAGTTTCGGGACAGGGGGCGAAAAACTGTTTTTT
>TRBV24-1|TRBJ2-7|.|once
CATSDFGGGVGEQYF
TGTGCCACCAGTGATTTCGGTGGAGGGGTCGGCGAGCAGTACTTC
>TRBV6-5|TRBJ1-5|TRBD1|.
CASLPTSRGQPQHF
TGTGCCAGCCTTCCGACTTCCAGGGGGCAGCCCCAGCATTTT
>TRBV7-7|TRBJ2-2|TRBD1|.
CASSLQGTGELFF
TGTGCTAGCAGCTTACAGGGGACCGGGGAGCTGTTTTTT
>TRBV4-1|TRBJ2-2|TRBD2|once
CASSQAGGLNGELFF
TGCGCCAGCAGCCAGGCGGGGGGGCTTAACGGGGAGCTGTTTTTT
>TRBV24-1|TRBJ2-7|.|.
CATSDSQGNLPEQYF
TGTGCCACCAGTGATTCGCAGGGAAATCTCCCCGAGCAGTACTTC
>TRBV6-5|TRBJ1-6|.|.
CASSPGGYNSPLHF
TGTGCCAGCAGCCCCGGGGGTTATAATTCACCCCTCCACTTT
>TRBV20-1|TRBJ2-5|.|once
CSAIFETQYF
TGCAGTGCTATCTTCGAGACCCAGTACTTC
>TRBV5-1|TRBJ2-1|TRBD2|once
CASSPGLAGDYNEQFF
TGCGCCAGCAGCCCGGGACTAGCGGGGGATTACAATGAGCAGTTCTTC
>TRBV4-1|TRBJ1-5|.|.
CASSREGNQPQHF
TGCGCCAGCAGCCGGGAGGGGAATCAGCCCCAGCATTTT
>TRBV18|TRBJ2-3|TRBD1|.
CASSPPNRGHQTSTDTQYF
TGTGCCAGCTCACCACCCAACAGGGGACATCAAACTAGCACAGATACGCAGTATTTT
>TRBV6-1|TRBJ1-2|.|.
CASSEADRTNYGYTF
TGTGCCAGCAGTGAAGCGGACAGAACTAACTATGGCTACACCTTC
>TRBV9|TRBJ2-7|.|.
CASSVTGSYEQYF
TGTGCCAGCAGCGTAACCGGCTCCTACGAGCAGTACTTC
>TRBV18|TRBJ1-1|TRBD1|.
CASSPPGTDTEAFF
TGTGCCAGCTCGCCTCCCGGGACAGACACTGAAGCTTTCTTT
>TRBV3-1/TRBV3-2|TRBJ1-1|.|once
CASSELEGNTEAFF
TGTGCCAGCAGCGAATTGGAGGGGAACACTGAAGCTTTCTTT
>TRBV25-1|TRBJ1-1|.|few
CASSDGVTEAFF
TGTGCCAGCAGTGACGGGGTCACTGAAGCTTTCTTT
>TRBV5-1|TRBJ1-6|TRBD1|few
CASSLTGIRDNSPLHF
TGCGCCAGCAGTTTGACAGGGATACGTGATAATTCACCCCTCCACTTT
>TRBV27|TRBJ1-3|TRBD1|.
CASHYPGGRRDSGNTIYF
TGTGCCAGCCACTATCCAGGGGGCAGACGAGACTCTGGAAACACCATATATTTT
>TRBV6-5|TRBJ1-5|.|.
CASTRGGDPNQPQHF
TGTGCCTCCACCCGGGGGGGGGACCCCAATCAGCCCCAGCATTTT
>TRBV10-3|TRBJ1-6|.|.
CAISEGGTYNSPLHF
TGTGCCATCAGTGAGGGGGGCACCTATAATTCACCCCTCCACTTT
>TRBV6-5|TRBJ1-3|.|.
CASGGLTAGNTIYF
TGTGCCAGCGGGGGGTTGACAGCTGGAAACACCATATATTTT
>TRBV19|TRBJ1-1|TRBD1|.
CASSNRQQGRDEAFF
TGTGCCTCAAGTAATAGACAACAGGGGCGAGATGAAGCTTTCTTT
>TRBV30|TRBJ2-5|TRBD2|.
CAWSVGLAGQETQYF
TGTGCCTGGAGTGTTGGACTAGCGGGCCAAGAGACCCAGTACTTC
>TRBV5-5|TRBJ1-1|.|.
CASSQVEGSMNTEAFF
TGTGCCAGCAGTCAAGTAGAGGGCTCCATGAACACTGAAGCTTTCTTT
>TRBV2|TRBJ2-3|.|.
CASNYQDTQYF
TGTGCCAGCAACTATCAAGATACGCAGTATTTT
>TRBV6-4|TRBJ1-5|.|.
CASSADSNQPQHF
TGTGCCAGCAGTGCAGATAGCAATCAGCCCCAGCATTTT
>TRBV6-2/TRBV6-3|TRBJ2-6|TRBD1|.
CASSYFFRGRQGGANVLTF
TGTGCCAGCAGTTACTTTTTCAGGGGGCGCCAGGGTGGGGCCAACGTCCTGACTTTC
>TRBV25-1|TRBJ1-3|.|.
CASKEQGRNTIYF
TGTGCCAGCAAAGAACAGGGCCGAAACACCATATATTTT
>TRBV3-1/TRBV3-2|TRBJ2-7|TRBD2|.
CASSPDLAGSSYEQYF
TGTGCCAGCAGCCCCGACCTAGCGGGAAGCTCCTACGAGCAGTACTTC
>TRBV19|TRBJ1-6|.|.
CASRDSGNSPLHF
TGTGCTTCACGGGACTCAGGGAATTCACCCCTCCACTTT
>TRBV6-5|TRBJ1-5|.|few
CASSSRQDSNQPQHF
TGTGCCAGCAGTTCGCGACAGGACAGCAATCAGCCCCAGCATTTT
>TRBV7-6|TRBJ1-3|TRBD1|.
CASSLGGRGSGNTIYF
TGTGCCAGCAGCTTAGGCGGCAGGGGGTCTGGAAACACCATATATTTT
>TRBV11-3|TRBJ2-5|.|.
CASSSQARRETQYF
TGTGCCAGCAGCTCCCAGGCCCGGCGAGAGACCCAGTACTTC
>TRBV7-3|TRBJ2-7|.|once
CASSLTGGVDEQYF
TGTGCCAGCAGCTTAACAGGGGGTGTGGACGAGCAGTACTTC
>TRBV2|TRBJ2-2|TRBD1|.
CASRPGTGGPGELFF
TGTGCCAGCAGACCCGGGACAGGGGGCCCCGGGGAGCTGTTTTTT
>TRBV14|TRBJ1-1|TRBD1|.
CASAGTEVEAFF
TGTGCCAGCGCCGGGACAGAAGTTGAAGCTTTCTTT
>TRBV2|TRBJ2-7|TRBD2|.
CASSRTSGGSYEQYF
TGTGCCAGCTCCCGGACTAGCGGGGGATCCTACGAGCAGTACTTC
>TRBV28|TRBJ2-1|TRBD2|.
CASSQGGAGNEQFF
TGTGCCAGCAGCCAGGGAGGGGCGGGAAATGAGCAGTTCTTC
>TRBV4-1|TRBJ1-1|TRBD1|.
CASSREGQGVTAFF
TGCGCCAGCAGCCGGGAGGGACAGGGTGTGACTGCTTTCTTT
>TRBV6-5|TRBJ1-5|TRBD1|once
CASPTGEQPQHF
TGTGCCAGCCCTACAGGGGAGCAGCCCCAGCATTTT
>TRBV5-1|TRBJ2-6|.|.
CASSLEARASGANVLTF
TGCGCCAGCAGCTTGGAGGCGAGGGCCTCTGGGGCCAACGTCCTGACTTTC
>TRBV7-9|TRBJ1-2|TRBD1|.
CASSPWGSTGDDGYTF
TGTGCCAGCAGCCCTTGGGGCTCAACAGGGGACGACGGCTACACCTTC
>TRBV3-1/TRBV3-2|TRBJ1-6|.|.
CASSLRDNNSPLHF
TGTGCCAGCAGTCTCCGGGACAATAATTCACCCCTCCACTTT
>TRBV19|TRBJ2-1|.|once
CASAGASYNEQFF
TGTGCTTCGGCGGGGGCCTCCTACAATGAGCAGTTCTTC
>TRBV6-5|TRBJ2-3|TRBD1|.
CASSYQTGSTDTQYF
TGTGCCAGCAGTTACCAGACAGGGAGCACAGATACGCAGTATTTT
>TRBV6-6|TRBJ1-1|.|.
CASKWGGKGGTEAFF
TGTGCCAGCAAATGGGGGGGGAAGGGCGGAACTGAAGCTTTCTTT
>TRBV12-3/TRBV12-4|TRBJ1-2|.|.
CASSLADPYGYTF
TGTGCCAGCAGTTTGGCTGATCCCTATGGCTACACCTTC
>TRBV3-1/TRBV3-2|TRBJ2-5|.|.
CASSPGNQETQYF
TGTGCCAGCAGCCCCGGGAACCAAGAGACCCAGTACTTC
>TRBV6-5|TRBJ2-7|TRBD1|few
CASRKGQGPYEQYF
TGTGCCAGCAGAAAGGGACAGGGACCCTACGAGCAGTACTTC
>TRBV14|TRBJ2-1|.|once
CASSPAASSYNEQFF
TGTGCCAGCAGCCCCGCCGCCAGCTCCTACAATGAGCAGTTCTTC
>TRBV4-3|TRBJ2-1|.|many
CASSQGDFPGNEQFF
TGCGCCAGCAGCCAAGGGGACTTCCCGGGGAATGAGCAGTTCTTC
>TRBV30|TRBJ1-5|TRBD1|.
CAWSLDRGLEPQHF
TGTGCCTGGAGCTTGGACAGGGGTTTGGAGCCCCAGCATTTT